Listed below are T cell receptor beta chains from one sample, sequenced in a study of blood T cell repertoires in COVID-19. The repertoire was sequenced with immunoSEQ multiplex PCR; TCRdb's copy has only in-frame clones and lacks some. In the table there are over 25,000 clones, approximately 90% of which are singletons. Material: peripheral blood. The source is a man in his fifties with active COVID-19. The CDR3 runs from the conserved cysteine through the conserved F or W. Each record gives: J gene, clone size, D gene, V gene, CDR3 DNA, CDR3 protein. The D gene is left open where the match is weak. Only some rows state a clone size, as once, few, many or a class for expanded clones.

>TRBJ1-5|NA|NA|TRBV6-5
TGTGCCAGCAGTCCTGAAGCTGATCAGCCCCAGCATTTT
CASSPEADQPQHF
>TRBJ2-6|NA|NA|TRBV28
TGTGCCAGCAGTGCCCGGGTCCGCTCTGGGGCCAACGTCCTGACTTTC
CASSARVRSGANVLTF
>TRBJ2-1|NA|TRBD2|TRBV5-1
TGCGCCAGCAGCTGGGGACTAGCGGCCGGGGATGAGCAGTTCTTC
CASSWGLAAGDEQFF
>TRBJ2-3|NA|TRBD2|TRBV11-1
TGTGCCAGCAGGGGACTAGCGATTGGGGATACGCAGTATTTT
CASRGLAIGDTQYF
>TRBJ1-2|NA|NA|TRBV11-2
TGTGCCAGCAGCTTAGGTCCTCAACAGGTCGCGAACTATGGCTACACCTTC
CASSLGPQQVANYGYTF
>TRBJ2-2|NA|TRBD2|TRBV5-1
TGCGCCAGCAGCTTGGTAGCGGGGGGGCACACCGGGGAGCTGTTTTTT
CASSLVAGGHTGELFF
>TRBJ1-1|NA|NA|TRBV7-6
TGTGCCAGCAGCTCAATTCGGACAGCCGACACTGAAGCTTTCTTT
CASSSIRTADTEAFF
>TRBJ2-7|NA|TRBD2|TRBV11-2
TGTGCCAGCAGCCGCTCGACTAGCGGGAGGATCGGCCACGAGCAGTACTTC
CASSRSTSGRIGHEQYF
>TRBJ1-1|once|NA|TRBV5-4
TGTGCCAGCAGCTCCCCAGCGACGGTGAACACTGAAGCTTTCTTT
CASSSPATVNTEAFF
>TRBJ2-3|NA|TRBD2|TRBV29-1
TGCAGCGTAGGGGAACTAGCGGGGGTGAGGGATACGCAGTATTTT
CSVGELAGVRDTQYF
>TRBJ2-1|NA|NA|TRBV6-4
TGTGCCAGCAGTGACTCAGACAACAATGAGCAGTTCTTC
CASSDSDNNEQFF
>TRBJ1-5|NA|NA|TRBV2
TGTGCCAGCAAGTGGGGAGCGGACCAGCCCCAGCATTTT
CASKWGADQPQHF
>TRBJ2-7|NA|TRBD1|TRBV28
TGTGCCAGCAGGCCAGGGGGCTGGTACGAGCAGTACTTC
CASRPGGWYEQYF
>TRBJ1-5|NA|NA|TRBV28
TGTGCCAGTACAGGGCTTACTCAGCCCCAGCATTTT
CASTGLTQPQHF
>TRBJ1-6|NA|NA|TRBV7-6
TGTGCCAGCAGCTCTCAGGGTTCCTATAATTCACCCCTCCACTTT
CASSSQGSYNSPLHF
>TRBJ1-2|NA|TRBD1|TRBV28
TGTGCCAGCAATGACAGGGGGCGAGGTAACTATGGCTACACCTTC
CASNDRGRGNYGYTF
>TRBJ1-2|NA|NA|TRBV5-5
TGTGCCAGCAGCTTTAGGAACACAGGGATCGGAAAAGGCTACACCTTC
CASSFRNTGIGKGYTF
>TRBJ1-1|NA|NA|TRBV11-2
TGTGCCAGCAGCTTAGGTCGCGGGGCTGAAGCTTTCTTT
CASSLGRGAEAFF
>TRBJ1-5|NA|NA|TRBV21-1
TGTGCCAGCGCGAGGTACAGGGGGCATCAGCCCCAGCATTTT
CASARYRGHQPQHF
>TRBJ1-4|NA|NA|TRBV7-6
TGTGCCAGCAGCTTACAGGGCAGTTTTGAAAAACTGTTTTTT
CASSLQGSFEKLFF
>TRBJ1-5|few|NA|TRBV28
TGTGCCAGCAGTTTACGAGGGTATCAGCCCCAGCATTTT
CASSLRGYQPQHF
>TRBJ2-1|once|TRBD2|TRBV28
TGTGCCAGCAGGCTGCCGGGACTAGCGGGAGTGGGAGAGCAGTTCTTC
CASRLPGLAGVGEQFF
>TRBJ2-5|NA|NA|TRBV28
TGTGCCAGCACTGAGGTGGATGGGGAGACCCAGTACTTC
CASTEVDGETQYF
>TRBJ2-3|NA|TRBD2|TRBV5-1
TGCGCCAGCAGCCCCTGGACTAGCGGGAGTACAGATACGCAGTATTTT
CASSPWTSGSTDTQYF
>TRBJ1-1|NA|NA|TRBV7-2
TGTGCCAGCAGCTTAGGAGGGTCGAACACTGAAGCTTTCTTT
CASSLGGSNTEAFF
>TRBJ2-3|NA|TRBD2|TRBV20-1
TGCAGTGCTAGTCCGCCTAGCGGTAGCACAGATACGCAGTATTTT
CSASPPSGSTDTQYF
>TRBJ2-3|NA|TRBD2|TRBV9
TGTGCCAGCAGCCTGACTAGCGGGGAGTCCCTTCCGCTAGATACGCAGTATTTT
CASSLTSGESLPLDTQYF
>TRBJ1-6|NA|NA|TRBV3-1/TRBV3-2
TGTGCCAGCAGCCATAAAAGGGGGACCCCGGCGTCCCTGCTTAATTCACCCCTCCACTTT
CASSHKRGTPASLLNSPLHF
>TRBJ2-7|NA|TRBD1|TRBV9
TGTGCCAGCAGCCTAGGGACAGGGGCCTTCTCCGAGCAGTACTTC
CASSLGTGAFSEQYF
>TRBJ1-2|NA|TRBD1|TRBV2
TGTGCCAGCAGTTCCGGGACAGGGGTTTATGGCTACACCTTC
CASSSGTGVYGYTF
>TRBJ2-7|NA|NA|TRBV11-2
TGTGCCAGCAGCTTAGTCCGACAGAGCGTCTACGAGCAGTACTTC
CASSLVRQSVYEQYF
>TRBJ2-1|NA|NA|TRBV28
TGTGCCAGCAGTCGGGCAGGGAACCACAATGAGCAGTTCTTC
CASSRAGNHNEQFF
>TRBJ2-3|NA|TRBD2|TRBV6-6
TGTGCCAGCAGTCGGGACTATCCCTCCGATACGCAGTATTTT
CASSRDYPSDTQYF
>TRBJ1-4|NA|TRBD1|TRBV10-3
TGTGCCATCAGTGGGACAGGGACTAATGAAAAACTGTTTTTT
CAISGTGTNEKLFF
>TRBJ1-1|NA|TRBD1|TRBV5-6
TGTGCCAGCAGCCCGCGGAACAGGGGAGGCACTGAAGCTTTCTTT
CASSPRNRGGTEAFF
>TRBJ1-1|NA|TRBD1|TRBV28
TGTGCCAGCAGTTTAACAGGGGCCCCCGGAGGCACTGAAGCTTTCTTT
CASSLTGAPGGTEAFF
>TRBJ1-3|NA|NA|TRBV11-3
TGTGCCAGCAGCTTAGGAGAAGCCCGGTCTGGAAACACCATATATTTT
CASSLGEARSGNTIYF
>TRBJ1-1|NA|TRBD1|TRBV18
TGTGCCAGCTCACCTTTGGACAGGGGGAACACTGAAGCTTTCTTT
CASSPLDRGNTEAFF
>TRBJ2-7|NA|NA|TRBV15
TGTGCCACCAGCAGAGATTCGGGTCTCACCTACGAGCAGTACTTC
CATSRDSGLTYEQYF
>TRBJ2-3|NA|TRBD2|TRBV9
TGTGCCAGCAGCGTAGCTGGGCGGTCCCTAGCGGAAGATACGCAGTATTTT
CASSVAGRSLAEDTQYF
>TRBJ2-3|NA|TRBD1|TRBV5-1
TGCGCCAGCAGCTTGGCTACAGGGGCAGATACGCAGTATTTT
CASSLATGADTQYF
>TRBJ2-7|NA|TRBD2|TRBV7-2
TGTGCCAGCAGCTTAGGACTAGCGGGGGGATTCGAGCAGTACTTC
CASSLGLAGGFEQYF
>TRBJ1-1|once|TRBD1|TRBV5-8
TGTGCCAGCAGCCGTAGGGGGCAAGTTTTTGGAGCTTTCTTT
CASSRRGQVFGAFF
>TRBJ1-1|NA|NA|TRBV6-5
TGTGCCAGCAGTTACTGGACGGAGGGCACTGAAGCTTTCTTT
CASSYWTEGTEAFF
>TRBJ1-5|once|NA|TRBV6-6
TGTGCCAGCAGTTACCGGGACACCCCAGAGACCCAGCATTTT
CASSYRDTPETQHF
>TRBJ1-1|once|NA|TRBV7-2
TGTGCCAGCAGCTTAGTATGGGGAGGTGAAGCTTTCTTT
CASSLVWGGEAFF
>TRBJ2-1|NA|NA|TRBV5-1
TGCGCCAGCAGCTTTTGGGCGGGACCCAATGAGCAGTTCTTC
CASSFWAGPNEQFF
>TRBJ1-6|NA|NA|TRBV6-6
TGTGCCAGCAGTTACTTGGGGCCACGGAATTCACCCCTCCACTTT
CASSYLGPRNSPLHF
>TRBJ2-3|NA|TRBD1|TRBV27
TGTGCCAGCAGTCCGGGACAGGGAACAGATACGCAGTATTTT
CASSPGQGTDTQYF
>TRBJ2-5|NA|NA|TRBV9
TGTGCCAGCAGCGTCTTAGCGAACCAAGAGACCCAGTACTTC
CASSVLANQETQYF
>TRBJ2-2|NA|TRBD1|TRBV28
TGTGCCAGCAGGCAGGGACAGGGGGCGCGCACCGGGGAGCTGTTTTTT
CASRQGQGARTGELFF
>TRBJ2-7|NA|NA|TRBV12-5
TGTGCTAGTGGACCCTTTGGCGGCAGCGGGTACTCCTACGAGCAGTACTTC
CASGPFGGSGYSYEQYF